The following is a T cell receptor (beta chain) sequence with its context. Its antigen is currently unknown. Systemic immunosuppression or a history of autoimmune disease excluded patients. Clones were read by immunoSEQ multiplex PCR, and TCRdb kept only the in-frame ones, dropping some. This sample has around 63,000 clones, with just over 85% found just once. This sample was included in a study of OX40 agonist ivuxolimab in advanced cancers. Study findings and constraints: There was clonal expansion of CD4+ and CD8+ blood T cells by week 6 at 0.1 to 3.0 mg/kg. The average count of expanded clones was higher among CD8+ T cells than among CD4+.

Per germline, CDR1 SGHTA and CDR2 FQGNSA. This CDR3 has 15 amino acids. J lost 4 bases, V lost 2 bases, and 5 bases had no gene match. The sequencing used CD4+ or CD8+ T cells sorted from blood, collected in a trial of the OX40 agonist ivuxolimab. The chain combines TRBV7-2 with TRBJ2-1, with 7 bases fitting TRBD2. This TCR came from an adult with an advanced solid tumor such as melanoma, head and neck, liver or kidney cancer. For the CDR3, the DNA is TGTGCCAGCAGCTTACGCGGGAGCGATTACAATGAGCAGTTCTTC. This encodes CASSLRGSDYNEQFF.